This T cell receptor (beta chain) is drawn from a study of Ad26.COV2.S vaccination and SARS-CoV-2 variants. Generated by immunoSEQ multiplex PCR, the TCRdb table keeps only in-frame clones and is missing some. Of fewer than 400,000 clones listed, more than 85% are singletons. Per germline, CDR1 KGHSH and CDR2 LQKENI. Between the trimmed V and J ends, which lost 1 base and 5 bases, there was a span of 12 bases. The CDR3 is 15 amino acids. Treatment denoted: roughly 18 received Ad26.COV2.S at low or high dose, single or two shots; five or six received placebo; per-sample allocation not given. Collection of the samples took place on day 63 after the first injection of vaccine or placebo.

The sequence came from a person aged 18 to 59 who received the Ad26.COV2.S COVID-19 vaccine or a placebo. The chain employs TRBV18 and TRBJ2-1; unclear D gene. Here the sequenced sample was peripheral blood, taken in a trial of Ad26.COV2.S vaccine versus placebo. The CDR3 region has the DNA TGTGCCAGCTCACCACTTCTTATTGCGGACAATGAGCAGTTCTTC. Its protein product is CASSPLLIADNEQFF.